Here is one T cell receptor (beta chain) with its context. The antigen remains undetermined. Germline CDR1 is SGHAT and CDR2 is FQNNGV. This CDR3 is 14 amino acids long. Between the trimmed V and J ends, which lost 0 bases and 9 bases, there was a span of 14 bases. This sample stems from a study of tumor-infiltrating lymphocytes in primary liver carcinoma. At the level of the study: Stage T1-T3 N0M0 tumors spanned about 4 to 11 cm. General study points: Comparison of CD4+ and CD8+ repertoires was precluded by bulk unsorted samples. Tumors and blood were compared for top-250-clone fraction, and tumors had the significantly higher value (p = 0.039).

A primer in the constant region served to generate TCR beta cDNA from 500 ng of total RNA. It was through three nested multiplex PCR rounds of slightly modified ARM-PCR that TCR beta libraries arose. Researchers ran the first two PCR rounds for roughly 11 cycles each with TRBV1-TRBV30 forward primers and a C-beta reverse primer. TCRdb reanalysed the multiplex PCR reads using MiXCR and keeps one entry per CDR3 protein. The data contain about 310,000 distinct CDR3 sequences, 55% to 65% of them singletons. In addition to blood RNA drawn from unsorted whole blood, germline DNA was extracted. The chain uses TRBV11-2 and TRBJ2-5, with D possibly TRBD1 on 6 matching bases. The clonotype comes from a man between 40 and 49 years old with primary liver carcinoma and hepatitis B virus infection. Sequencing used peripheral blood. CDR3 region: CASSLDGYREPQYF. The CDR3 region has the DNA TGTGCCAGCAGCTTAGACGGGTACAGGGAGCCCCAGTACTTC.